The clone carrying this TCR beta chain was observed a few times. Within the sample, other DNA sequences also encode this same CDR3. This entry is derived from a study of blood T cell repertoires in COVID-19. Germline lookup yields CDR1 KGHSH and CDR2 LQKENI. The CDR3 is 13 amino acids. Trimming stripped 6 bases from V and 1 base from J, with 9 bases between. As processed by the authors: It was from reference gene primer amplification that nucleated cell counts were estimated. Sequenced by immunoSEQ multiplex PCR; TCRdb stores in-frame clones only, minus some. The V and J calls and clone size are taken from that table; D and trimming were inferred from the DNA. The data contain 83,000 or so clones, about 88% of them singletons.

This clonotype was sampled from a man at least 80 years old with active or convalescent COVID-19. The sequencing input was peripheral blood. The V gene is TRBV18, the J gene TRBJ1-1; D remains unclear. The CDR3 DNA is TGTGCCAGCTCCCTTGACAAGAACACTGAAGCTTTCTTT. Protein sequence: CASSLDKNTEAFF. The full variable domain, completed using reference TRBV18 and TRBJ1-1, is NAGVMQNPRHLVRRRGQEARLRCSPMKGHSHVYWYRQLPEEGLKFMVYLQKENIIDESGMPKERFSAEFPKEGPSILRIQQVVRGDSAAYFCASSLDKNTEAFFGQGTRLTVV.